These T cell receptor beta chains were read from a single sample in a study of lymphopenia after photon versus proton radiotherapy. Assay used: immunoSEQ multiplex PCR; TCRdb lists only in-frame clones, some missing. The sample contains roughly 67,000 clones, about nine tenths of which appear only once. Material: peripheral blood, obtained from a patient treated with photon-based radiotherapy. These receptors came from a woman aged 70-85 years with pancreatic cancer. Both conserved end residues are part of each CDR3. The D gene is left open where the match is weak. Only part of the rows carry a size: once, few, many, or a class if the clone is expanded.

abundance	d_gene	j_gene	v_gene	CDR3aa	CDR3nt
NA	NA	TRBJ1-3	TRBV4-1	CASGTQGLNGNTIYF	TGCGCCAGCGGAACCCAGGGATTGAACGGAAACACCATATATTTT
NA	NA	TRBJ2-7	TRBV6-5	CASGYKSYEQYF	TGTGCCAGCGGGTACAAATCCTACGAGCAGTACTTC
NA	NA	TRBJ1-1	TRBV2	CASIPGEGTEAFF	TGTGCCAGCATTCCAGGGGAGGGCACTGAAGCTTTCTTT
NA	NA	TRBJ2-4	TRBV7-2	CASSLVSVGAKNIQYF	TGTGCCAGCAGCTTAGTTTCGGTCGGAGCCAAAAACATTCAGTACTTC
NA	NA	TRBJ2-5	TRBV5-6	CASSPDLKETQYF	TGTGCCAGCAGCCCAGACTTAAAAGAGACCCAGTACTTC
few	NA	TRBJ1-2	TRBV7-2	CASSDLVGYTF	TGTGCCAGCAGCGATTTAGTTGGCTACACCTTC
NA	TRBD1	TRBJ2-1	TRBV6-1	CASSEATGPALYNEQFF	TGTGCCAGCAGTGAAGCGACAGGGCCGGCCCTCTACAATGAGCAGTTCTTC
NA	TRBD2	TRBJ2-2	TRBV11-2	CASSLGLAATGELFF	TGTGCCAGCAGCTTAGGGCTAGCGGCCACCGGGGAGCTGTTTTTT
NA	NA	TRBJ1-5	TRBV6-5	CASSYGRGLNQPQHF	TGTGCCAGCAGTTACGGCCGTGGGCTCAATCAGCCCCAGCATTTT
NA	NA	TRBJ2-5	TRBV5-1	CASSLEGAVWETQYF	TGCGCCAGCAGCTTGGAAGGGGCAGTTTGGGAGACCCAGTACTTC
NA	NA	TRBJ2-1	TRBV5-4	CASSLAQGPAIYNEQFF	TGTGCCAGCAGCTTGGCCCAGGGCCCAGCGATATACAATGAGCAGTTCTTC
NA	TRBD2	TRBJ2-7	TRBV5-4	CASSLLSTSGHYEQYF	TGTGCCAGCAGCTTGCTTTCGACTAGCGGCCACTACGAGCAGTACTTC
NA	TRBD2	TRBJ2-1	TRBV19	CASSQGGSNEQFF	TGTGCCAGTAGCCAGGGAGGGAGCAATGAGCAGTTCTTC
NA	TRBD2	TRBJ2-1	TRBV7-9	CASSFSLREEDEQFF	TGTGCCAGCAGCTTCTCCTTGCGGGAGGAGGATGAGCAGTTCTTC
NA	NA	TRBJ2-1	TRBV11-2	CASSLVSGQSSYNEQFF	TGTGCCAGCAGCTTAGTAAGCGGGCAAAGCTCCTACAATGAGCAGTTCTTC
NA	NA	TRBJ2-1	TRBV6-5	CASSVTRGRNEQFF	TGTGCCAGCAGCGTAACCCGAGGGAGGAATGAGCAGTTCTTC
NA	TRBD2	TRBJ2-1	TRBV19	CASSMVAGDEQFF	TGTGCCAGTAGTATGGTCGCGGGAGATGAGCAGTTCTTC
few	NA	TRBJ2-7	TRBV5-8	CASSESSYEQYF	TGTGCCAGCAGCGAGAGCTCCTACGAGCAGTACTTC
once	TRBD2	TRBJ2-1	TRBV5-1	CASSLGLAGGDEQFF	TGCGCCAGCAGCTTGGGCCTAGCGGGAGGGGATGAGCAGTTCTTC
once	NA	TRBJ1-2	TRBV28	CASYSLTRGYGYTF	TGTGCCAGCTACAGTTTAACGAGAGGCTATGGCTACACCTTC
NA	TRBD1	TRBJ1-6	TRBV27	CASSLWGQGDSPLHF	TGTGCCAGCAGTTTATGGGGACAGGGAGATTCACCCCTCCACTTT
NA	NA	TRBJ1-1	TRBV28	CASKGGQRNTEAFF	TGTGCCAGCAAAGGTGGACAAAGGAACACTGAAGCTTTCTTT
once	NA	TRBJ1-1	TRBV11-2	CASSLKGSGTEAFF	TGTGCCAGCAGCTTGAAGGGATCAGGCACTGAAGCTTTCTTT
few	TRBD1	TRBJ1-1	TRBV7-9	CASSPGQGLNTEAFF	TGTGCCAGCAGCCCAGGACAGGGATTGAACACTGAAGCTTTCTTT
NA	TRBD1	TRBJ2-7	TRBV9	CASSVGGQGVDSYEQYF	TGTGCCAGCAGCGTAGGGGGACAGGGGGTCGACTCCTACGAGCAGTACTTC
NA	TRBD1	TRBJ2-2	TRBV29-1	CSVVITGVDTGELFF	TGCAGCGTCGTAATAACAGGGGTTGACACCGGGGAGCTGTTTTTT
once	NA	TRBJ2-7	TRBV5-1	CASSPAPRDEQYF	TGCGCCAGCAGCCCCGCCCCCCGGGACGAGCAGTACTTC
NA	NA	TRBJ1-5	TRBV6-5	CASSYSGNSNQPQHF	TGTGCCAGCAGTTACTCAGGTAATAGCAATCAGCCCCAGCATTTT
NA	NA	TRBJ1-2	TRBV5-4	CASSLVATYGYTF	TGTGCCAGCAGCTTGGTCGCTACCTACGGCTACACCTTC
once	NA	TRBJ1-3	TRBV28	CASSPSGSGNTIYF	TGTGCCAGCAGCCCCTCGGGATCTGGAAACACCATATATTTT
NA	NA	TRBJ1-2	TRBV2	CASSGGAWGYTF	TGTGCCAGCAGTGGAGGGGCATGGGGCTACACCTTC
NA	TRBD2	TRBJ2-1	TRBV7-9	CASSPGTSGWEQFF	TGTGCCAGCAGCCCGGGGACTAGCGGTTGGGAGCAGTTCTTC
once	NA	TRBJ1-2	TRBV5-1	CASSPGDSLGYTF	TGCGCCAGCAGCCCCGGGGACTCCTTGGGCTACACCTTC
NA	TRBD1	TRBJ2-7	TRBV11-2	CASSLDWDSYEQYF	TGTGCCAGCAGCTTAGATTGGGACAGCTACGAGCAGTACTTC
NA	NA	TRBJ2-7	TRBV6-6	CASSRQPVSPYEQYF	TGTGCCAGCAGCCGACAGCCCGTATCTCCCTACGAGCAGTACTTC
NA	NA	TRBJ1-3	TRBV7-9	CASSFGGVSSGNTIYF	TGTGCCAGCAGCTTCGGCGGGGTTTCTTCCGGAAACACCATATATTTT
NA	TRBD2	TRBJ2-5	TRBV7-7	CASSDLAGPQETQYF	TGTGCTAGCAGTGATCTAGCGGGCCCCCAAGAGACCCAGTACTTC
NA	TRBD1	TRBJ2-4	TRBV5-1	CASSFTGGKVENIQYF	TGCGCCAGCAGCTTTACAGGGGGCAAGGTTGAAAACATTCAGTACTTC
NA	NA	TRBJ2-7	TRBV15	CATSRQDGTYEQYF	TGTGCCACCAGCAGACAAGACGGGACCTACGAGCAGTACTTC
NA	TRBD1	TRBJ1-5	TRBV28	CASSLPGQGARQPQHF	TGTGCCAGCAGTTTACCCGGACAGGGGGCGCGTCAGCCCCAGCATTTT
once	NA	TRBJ2-3	TRBV5-1	CASSLAPTDTQYF	TGCGCCAGCAGCTTGGCCCCCACAGATACGCAGTATTTT
NA	NA	TRBJ2-7	TRBV5-6	CASSSIRSLTYEQYF	TGTGCCAGCAGCTCCATCCGTTCCTTAACCTACGAGCAGTACTTC
NA	TRBD2	TRBJ2-5	TRBV5-1	CASSIGLAGARTQYF	TGCGCCAGCAGCATCGGACTAGCGGGGGCCCGGACCCAGTACTTC
NA	NA	TRBJ1-2	TRBV11-2	CASSLEGGYGYTF	TGTGCCAGCAGCTTAGAAGGGGGCTATGGCTACACCTTC
NA	TRBD1	TRBJ2-7	TRBV7-9	CASSPPGTGRGEQYF	TGTGCCAGCAGTCCGCCGGGGACAGGAAGAGGCGAGCAGTACTTC
NA	TRBD2	TRBJ2-5	TRBV5-4	CASSLGGEGETQYF	TGTGCCAGCAGCTTGGGCGGGGAGGGGGAGACCCAGTACTTC
NA	TRBD1	TRBJ2-5	TRBV4-1	CASSQDYGTGDNQETQYF	TGCGCCAGCAGCCAAGATTACGGGACAGGGGACAACCAAGAGACCCAGTACTTC
NA	NA	TRBJ1-5	TRBV28	CASSLGGAFNQPQHF	TGTGCCAGCAGTTTAGGCGGAGCATTTAATCAGCCCCAGCATTTT
NA	TRBD2	TRBJ2-7	TRBV2	CASSGLAGPYEQYF	TGTGCCAGCAGCGGACTAGCGGGGCCCTACGAGCAGTACTTC
NA	NA	TRBJ2-5	TRBV18	CASSPGLRRGGPETQYF	TGTGCCAGCTCACCAGGCCTGCGGAGGGGAGGTCCAGAGACCCAGTACTTC
NA	NA	TRBJ2-2	TRBV19	CASSMGRGTGELFF	TGTGCCAGTAGTATGGGCAGGGGTACCGGGGAGCTGTTTTTT
NA	TRBD2	TRBJ2-7	TRBV7-8	CATTLGASGSPPEQYF	TGTGCCACTACACTTGGGGCTAGCGGGTCCCCGCCCGAGCAGTACTTC
NA	TRBD2	TRBJ2-2	TRBV7-8	CASSLVLAGGVDGELFF	TGTGCCAGCAGCTTAGTGCTAGCGGGAGGAGTTGACGGGGAGCTGTTTTTT
once	NA	TRBJ2-4	TRBV4-3	CASSQEGPGLAKNIQYF	TGCGCCAGCAGCCAAGAGGGCCCCGGGCTAGCCAAAAACATTCAGTACTTC
NA	NA	TRBJ2-5	TRBV15	CATSGGQGIETQYF	TGTGCCACCAGCGGAGGGCAGGGGATAGAGACCCAGTACTTC